Listed below are T cell receptor beta chains from one sample, sequenced in a study of T cell repertoires in cytomegalovirus infection. From the reads, TCRdb called clonotypes with MiXCR, one entry per CDR3 protein. The profile shows some 800,000 distinct CDR3 sequences, 25% to 35% of them singletons. These receptors' antigens are unknown. The sequenced sample was cultured CD8+ T cells from PBMCs, obtained from culture after CMV antigen stimulation. These TCRs come from a human donor in good health (CMV status not recorded). Some clones in this sample may be carry-over from other donors' samples. Both conserved end residues are part of each CDR3. D genes are given only for firm matches. Size is omitted from some rows. Given values are once, few, many or a class for expanded clones.

v_gene	abundance	j_gene	d_gene	CDR3nt	CDR3aa
TRBV7-6	few	TRBJ1-4	TRBD1	TGTGCCAGCAGCTCCGGACAGGAGGCTAATGAAAAACTGTTTTTT	CASSSGQEANEKLFF
TRBV4-1	NA	TRBJ2-1	TRBD1	TGCGCCAGCAGCCAACCGACAGGGGCCTCCTACAATGAGCAGTTCTTC	CASSQPTGASYNEQFF
TRBV7-9	NA	TRBJ1-1	NA	TGTGCCAGCAGCTACCCCGGGATTGAAGCTTTCTTT	CASSYPGIEAFF
TRBV24-1	NA	TRBJ2-2	NA	TGTGCCACCAGTGGGCCCACCGGGGAGCTGTTTTTT	CATSGPTGELFF
TRBV6-1	many	TRBJ1-1	NA	TGTGCCAGCAGTGAAGCCAGGGGAGGCAACACTGAAGCTTTCTTT	CASSEARGGNTEAFF
TRBV7-9	few	TRBJ1-3	NA	TGTGCCAGCAGCTTAGGACCCCGGGCCGGAAACACCATATATTTT	CASSLGPRAGNTIYF
TRBV7-9	few	TRBJ2-2	NA	TGTGCCAGCAGCTTAGTTGGTAGCGCCGGGGAGCTGTTTTTT	CASSLVGSAGELFF
TRBV7-8	many	TRBJ1-6	TRBD1	TGTGCCAGCAGCTTAGGTGGTGACAGGGTCAATTCACCCCTCCACTTT	CASSLGGDRVNSPLHF
TRBV5-5	many	TRBJ1-1	NA	TGTGCCAGCAGCCCGTTCTCCCGCGGGGGCGGCGGGAACACTGAAGCTTTCTTT	CASSPFSRGGGGNTEAFF
TRBV13	NA	TRBJ2-5	TRBD2	TGTGCCAGCACCCCGGGGAGCGGGGGGGCCCGGGAGACCCAGTACTTC	CASTPGSGGARETQYF
TRBV27	few	TRBJ2-5	TRBD2	TGTGCCAGCAGTTTCCGCCCGGCTAGCGGGGGAAATTTGGAGACCCAGTACTTC	CASSFRPASGGNLETQYF
TRBV12-3/TRBV12-4	few	TRBJ1-3	NA	TGTGCCAGCGGGGTTGGCTACTCTGGAAACACCATATATTTT	CASGVGYSGNTIYF
TRBV6-2/TRBV6-3	NA	TRBJ1-5	NA	TGTGCCAGCAGTTACCCGACGGGGGGCAATCAGCCCCAGCATTTT	CASSYPTGGNQPQHF
TRBV19	NA	TRBJ2-7	TRBD1	TGTGCCAGTAGTACCTACGACAGGGGCTACGAGCAGTACTTC	CASSTYDRGYEQYF